The 3 T cell receptor beta chains below come from one sample, sequenced in a study of Ad26.COV2.S vaccination and SARS-CoV-2 variants. Sequenced by immunoSEQ multiplex PCR; TCRdb stores in-frame clones only, minus some. The sample has 350,000 to 550,000 clones, 89% seen once. The treatment is: roughly 20 received Ad26.COV2.S at low or high dose, single or two shots; roughly five received placebo; per-sample allocation not given. Day 63 following the first vaccine or placebo injection was when the samples were taken. The sequencing used peripheral blood, collected in a trial of Ad26.COV2.S vaccine versus placebo. Every receptor here comes from a person aged 18-60 years who received the Ad26.COV2.S COVID-19 vaccine or a placebo.

The chain employs TRBV6-5 and TRBJ1-2, with TRBD1 as a possible D gene (5 bases). The V gene's germline CDR1 is MNHEY and CDR2 SVGAGI. The CDR3 length is 15 residues. Trimming took 6 bases from V and 6 from J, leaving 20 bases between them. CDR3 sequence (DNA): TGTGCCAGCAGCAGGGCAGGCAACGTGTTTCATGGCTACACCTTC. Translated, it gives CASSRAGNVFHGYTF.

The chain uses TRBV25-1 and TRBJ1-2; D gene uncertain. Trimming took off 4 bases at V and 4 bases at J, with 4 bases between the two ends. The CDR3 covers 11 residues. Per the germline V gene, CDR1 is MGHDK and CDR2 is SYGVNS. CDR3 residues: CASSGPYGYTF. CDR3 coding DNA: TGTGCCAGCAGTGGTCCCTATGGCTACACCTTC.

The rearrangement joins TRBV4-3 to TRBJ1-5; 7 bases fit TRBD1. Germline values: CDR1 LGHNA, CDR2 YSLEER. V was pared by 3 bases and J by 5 bases, with 7 bases of the junction left unmatched. This CDR3 contains 15 residues. CDR3 amino acids: CASSHGTAGYQPQHF. CDR3 sequence (DNA): TGCGCCAGCAGCCACGGGACAGCCGGCTATCAGCCCCAGCATTTT.